The TCR beta chain described here comes from a study of blood T cell repertoires in COVID-19. Sequenced by immunoSEQ multiplex PCR; TCRdb stores in-frame clones only, minus some. This table holds 250,000 to 400,000 clones, 89% found once. CDR1 is SGDLS and CDR2 is YYNGEE in the germline V gene. The J segment lost 5 bases and the V segment lost 3 bases, leaving 10 bases of the junction unmatched. The CDR3 has 15 amino acids. Sequencing was carried out using PBMCs or T cells enriched from blood (not recorded which). The V and J genes are TRBV9 and TRBJ1-2; the match to TRBD1 covers 7 bases. The TCR comes from a man between 60 and 70 years old who had recovered from COVID-19. DNA for the CDR3: TGTGCCAGCAGCGCTGGTGGGACAGTGTATTATGGCTACACCTTC. Encoded protein: CASSAGGTVYYGYTF.